This T cell receptor beta chain was captured by sequencing in a study of blood T cell repertoires in COVID-19. Measured with immunoSEQ multiplex PCR; TCRdb has only the in-frame clones, and not every one. The sample shows about 530,000 clones, approximately 91% of them seen only once. V was pared by 4 bases and J by 2 bases, with 16 bases between. Germline assignment: CDR1 LNHDA and CDR2 SQIVND (reference sequence). This CDR3 has 16 amino acids. The chain recombines TRBV19 with TRBJ2-3, with D tentatively TRBD1 (6 bases). This TCR derives from a woman aged 45-59 years with COVID-19, enrolled during active disease. Sequenced input: peripheral blood. The CDR3 loop reads CASSTLDRTNTDTQYF. The CDR3 bases are TGTGCCAGTAGTACGTTGGACAGAACAAACACAGATACGCAGTATTTT.